This T cell receptor beta chain originates from a study of identifying expanded T cells in peripheral blood. The table came from immunoSEQ multiplex PCR; TCRdb's copy has only in-frame clones and leaves some out. Of around 95,000 clones in the sample, over 75% were seen once. No infections or other immune events were documented during collection. This CDR3 is built from 16 residues. Between the trimmed V and J ends, which lost 1 base and 3 bases, there was a span of 14 bases. CDR1 is SGHVS and CDR2 is FQNEAQ in the germline V gene. The chain combines TRBV7-8 with TRBJ2-3; no clear D. The clonotype comes from a person aged 18 to 75 in good health. The sample taken for sequencing was blood. The CDR3 DNA follows: TGTGCCAGCAGCTTAGGGACCGCTCCCTTTACAGATACGCAGTATTTT. This gives the protein CASSLGTAPFTDTQYF.